This T cell receptor (beta chain) emerged from a study of post-analysis software for immune sequencing data (dated by TCRdb to the mid-2010s). With respect to the entire study: Disease courses on record covered relapsing-remitting, secondary progressive and progressive-relapsing multiple sclerosis, though some patients had no subtype annotation. A subset of samples was prepared in parallel using single-end sample barcoding, then pooled and co-amplified after Illumina adapter ligation. Patient repertoires were compared against 11 previously published healthy control repertoires from donors aged roughly 6 to 28 years.

TCR beta repertoires were profiled from peripheral blood of about a dozen young patients with multiple sclerosis to demonstrate the VDJtools post-analysis software. The multiple sclerosis patients were children and adolescents ranging in age from roughly 6 to 15 years. This clonotype has at least ten counts. The clone's antigen remains unknown. No much larger clone is present one base from it, and per-base qualities are unavailable. The investigation overall reported the following: Direct clustering with F measure showed strong co-clustering of samples prepared in the same batch, prompting a batch-effect correction. The multiple sclerosis patient group was slightly younger than the control group. Multiple sclerosis patients had significantly lower normalized Chao1 diversity than controls, a result that suggests substantial peripheral T-cell clonal expansion.

Library method: PCR. Reads for this sample came from an Illumina HiSeq 2500. Unique molecular identifiers were incorporated into TCR beta cDNA libraries to reduce PCR and sequencing biases. About 500,000 cDNA molecules were obtained for every 1 to 10 million input T cells, so each molecule roughly corresponded to one T cell. The patient libraries were prepared and sequenced with the same protocol used for the earlier healthy control dataset. Samples belonging to the same batch were prepared together, multiplexed and sequenced on a shared HiSeq lane. Per the authors' processing: MIGEC handled the raw barcoded reads, throwing out single-read molecular identifier groups before consensus assembly and CDR3 extraction. VDJtools was used for post-analysis of the clonotype tables, with diversity normalized by down-sampling every dataset to the smallest sample size. In repertoire overlap clustering, CDR3 amino acid sequences, but not nucleotide sequences, were matched to correct batch-related cross-sample contamination. TCRdb itself trimmed the public reads at Q25 with fastp, ran MiXCR and retained productive beta chains. Entries that share a CDR3 protein sequence are merged under the most common genes and DNA. Here the V and J calls rest on TCRdb's processing, not on the authors' analysis. This sample holds 170,000 or so distinct CDR3 sequences; around 28% were observed only once. The ten biggest clones cover approximately 1.4% of the sample.

The sequenced sample was blood. The sequence was collected from a girl aged 5-17 years with multiple sclerosis.

In nucleotides, the sequence is TGCGCCAGCAGCCCCACCGGGACTATGGCCGCGTTCGGCGATGAGCAGTTCTTC. Its protein product is CASSPTGTMAAFGDEQFF. This chain joins TRBV5-1 to TRBJ2-1, with 7 bases in between that match TRBD2. Measured from the cysteine to the phenylalanine, the CDR3 is 18 residues long. Only CDR3 DNA is held: 54 bases, read in frame from base 1. At the junction V is shortened by 4 bases and J by 8 bases; bases outside the gene matches: 21. The CDR1 and CDR2 encoded by the germline V gene are SGHRS and YFSETQ.